The 2 T cell receptor beta chains in this list originate from one sample, sequenced in a study of cytomegalovirus exposure and HLA in healthy donors. Primers included in the PCR were 60 Vbeta and 13 Jbeta primers. This table comes from immunoSEQ multiplex PCR, and its TCRdb copy is limited to in-frame clones, with some not included. This table has 170,000 or so clones, about four fifths appearing once. The specimen was PBMCs. The receptors shown here come from a man in his fifties or sixties in good health and CMV-seronegative.

The chain has TRBV7-2 and TRBJ2-7; the match to TRBD1 covers 10 bases. The CDR3 has 15 residues. Germline CDR1 and CDR2: SGHTA and FQGNSA. V dropped 4 bases and J dropped 3; count of bases not matched to a gene: 6. The CDR3 reads CASSYSRDRGYEQYF. In DNA, the CDR3 is TGTGCCAGCAGCTACAGCCGGGACAGGGGCTACGAGCAGTACTTC.

The CDR3 DNA is TGTGCCAGCAGCGTAGGCCGGTGGGGGGAGGGCGATGGGGACGAGCAGTACTTC. This gives the protein CASSVGRWGEGDGDEQYF. The V gene is TRBV9, the J gene TRBJ2-7; TRBD2 matches at 7 bases. Germline V gene sequence: CDR1 SGDLS, CDR2 YYNGEE. V dropped 0 bases and J dropped 5; count of bases not matched to a gene: 17. The CDR3 is 18 amino acids.